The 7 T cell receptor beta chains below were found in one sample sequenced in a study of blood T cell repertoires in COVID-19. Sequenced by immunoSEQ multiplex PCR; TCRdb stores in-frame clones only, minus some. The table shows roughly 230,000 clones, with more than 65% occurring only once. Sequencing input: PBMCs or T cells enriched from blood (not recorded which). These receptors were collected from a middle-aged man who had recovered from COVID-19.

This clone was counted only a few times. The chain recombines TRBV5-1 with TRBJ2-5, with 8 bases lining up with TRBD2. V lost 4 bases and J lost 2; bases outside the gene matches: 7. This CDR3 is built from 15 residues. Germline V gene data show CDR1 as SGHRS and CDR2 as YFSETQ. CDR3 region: CASSIGLARQETQYF. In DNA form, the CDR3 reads TGCGCCAGCAGCATAGGACTAGCCCGACAAGAGACCCAGTACTTC.

CDR3 residues: CASSQRSSGRNEQFF. CDR3 bases: TGTGCCAGCAGCCAAAGGTCAAGCGGGAGGAATGAGCAGTTCTTC. The gene calls are TRBV3-1 (or the pseudogene TRBV3-2) and TRBJ2-1; TRBD2 aligns across 9 bases. Germline CDR1 and CDR2: LGHDT and YNNKEL (reference sequence). The V gene end was trimmed by 2 bases and the J gene end by 7 bases; junction bases not matched to a gene: 6. The CDR3 is 15 residues long.

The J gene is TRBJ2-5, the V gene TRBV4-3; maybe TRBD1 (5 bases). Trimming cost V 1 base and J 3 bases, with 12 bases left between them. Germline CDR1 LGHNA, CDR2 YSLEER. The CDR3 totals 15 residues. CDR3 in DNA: TGCGCCAGCAGCCAAGTAGGGCAGGGTAAAGAGACCCAGTACTTC. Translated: CASSQVGQGKETQYF.

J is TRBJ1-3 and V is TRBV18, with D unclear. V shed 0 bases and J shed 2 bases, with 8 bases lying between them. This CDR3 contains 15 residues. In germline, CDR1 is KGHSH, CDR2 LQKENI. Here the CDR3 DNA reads TGTGCCAGCTCACCACCGCGGGTGACTGGAAACACCATATATTTT. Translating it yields CASSPPRVTGNTIYF.

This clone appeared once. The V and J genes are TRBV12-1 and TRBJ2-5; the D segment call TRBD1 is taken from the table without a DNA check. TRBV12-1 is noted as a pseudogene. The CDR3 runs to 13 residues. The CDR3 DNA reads TGTGCCAGCTCGACAGGGGGCCAAGAGACCCAGTACTTC. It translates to CASSTGGQETQYF.

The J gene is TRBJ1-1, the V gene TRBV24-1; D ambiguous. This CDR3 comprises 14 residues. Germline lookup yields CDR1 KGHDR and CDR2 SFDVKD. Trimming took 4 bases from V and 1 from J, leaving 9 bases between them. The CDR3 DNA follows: TGTGCCACCAGTGACCGCGGGTCGAACACTGAAGCTTTCTTT. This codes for CATSDRGSNTEAFF.

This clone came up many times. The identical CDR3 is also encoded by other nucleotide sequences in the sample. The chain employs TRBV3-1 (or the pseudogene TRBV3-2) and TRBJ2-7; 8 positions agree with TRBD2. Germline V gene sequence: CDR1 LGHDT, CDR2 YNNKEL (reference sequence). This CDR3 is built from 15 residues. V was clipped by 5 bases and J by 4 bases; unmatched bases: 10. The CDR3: CASSSSSGGEYEQYF. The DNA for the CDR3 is TGTGCCAGCAGCTCCTCGAGCGGGGGTGAATACGAGCAGTACTTC.